Shown below are 17 T cell receptor beta chains from a single sample sequenced in a study of PD-1 blockade in classical Hodgkin lymphoma. All trial patients relapsed after autologous stem cell transplantation. Sequenced by immunoSEQ multiplex PCR; TCRdb stores in-frame clones only, minus some. The sample includes approximately 12,000 clones, roughly 80% of them seen just once. The sequencing used peripheral blood mononuclear cells (PBMCs), collected at baseline. The source of these receptors is a human donor with classical Hodgkin lymphoma.

The chain links TRBV6-5 to TRBJ1-2; D is perhaps TRBD1 (6 bases). V lost 5 bases and J lost 4, with 8 bases in between. CDR1 and CDR2 from the germline V gene are MNHEY and SVGAGI. The CDR3 spans 12 residues. The CDR3 loop is CASSPQGYGYTF. The CDR3 coding sequence is TGTGCCAGCAGTCCACAGGGCTATGGCTACACCTTC.

The genes are TRBV5-4 and TRBJ2-5; 9 nucleotides line up with TRBD1. This CDR3 is 15 amino acids long. The germline gives CDR1 SGHNT, CDR2 YYREEE (reference sequence). The V segment lost 5 bases and the J segment 5 bases; nucleotides outside the gene matches: 10. This CDR3 is CASRSDRGLSETQYF. As DNA, the CDR3 is TGTGCCAGCAGGTCGGACAGGGGATTATCGGAGACCCAGTACTTC.

The chain joins TRBV4-3 to TRBJ2-5, with unresolved D. V was cut by 0 bases and J by 4 bases, with 12 bases left in between. This CDR3 is 15 amino acids long. Germline V gives CDR1 LGHNA, CDR2 YSLEER. CDR3 loop: CASSQDYPERETQYF. CDR3 DNA: TGCGCCAGCAGCCAAGATTACCCGGAGCGAGAGACCCAGTACTTC.

V is TRBV28 and J is TRBJ1-5, with a possible D match to TRBD1 (5 bases). The V end lost 10 bases, the J end lost 2 bases, and 12 bases lay between the germline ends. The CDR3 loop spans 13 amino acids. Germline lookup yields CDR1 MDHEN and CDR2 SYDVKM. This chain's CDR3 is CATEGTGNQPQHF. The CDR3 DNA reads as TGTGCCACCGAGGGGACGGGCAATCAGCCCCAGCATTTT.

This clone was recorded once. The rearrangement joins TRBV7-3 to TRBJ2-7; TRBD1 aligns across 9 bases. This CDR3 has 19 amino acids. CDR1 and CDR2 from the germline V gene are SGHTA and FQGTGA. After removal of 1 base from V and 0 bases from J, the junction contained 13 bases not matched to a gene. The CDR3 sequence: CASSLKWDRVFLNSYEQYF. The CDR3, as DNA: TGTGCCAGCAGCTTAAAGTGGGACAGGGTTTTTTTGAACTCCTACGAGCAGTACTTC.

This clone was found a few times. V and J are TRBV4-1 and TRBJ1-1, with D tentatively TRBD1 (5 bases). In germline, CDR1 is MGHRA, CDR2 YSYEKL. The CDR3 has 15 residues. With 1 base removed from V and 1 base from J, the gap between germline ends came to 10 bases. The CDR3 nucleotides read TGCGCCAGCAGCCAAGGGGGGGTGGCGAACACTGAAGCTTTCTTT. Amino acid sequence: CASSQGGVANTEAFF.

The V and J genes are TRBV5-1 and TRBJ2-3, with D possibly TRBD1 on 6 matching bases. Trimming shortened V by 2 bases and J by 1 base, and 11 bases separated the two germline ends. The CDR3 covers 15 residues. Germline values: CDR1 SGHRS, CDR2 YFSETQ. The CDR3 region has the DNA TGCGCCAGCAGCTTATTCCAGGGGCGCACAGATACGCAGTATTTT. It yields the protein CASSLFQGRTDTQYF. The full variable domain, with the rest looked up from reference TRBV5-1 and TRBJ2-3, is KAGVTQTPRYLIKTRGQQVTLSCSPISGHRSVSWYQQTPGQGLQFLFEYFSETQRNKGNFPGRFSGRQFSNSRSEMNVSTLELGDSALYLCASSLFQGRTDTQYFGPGTRLTVL.

In nucleotides, the CDR3 is TGTGCCAGCAGCTCGCTAGCGGGAGGGCCCTACGAGCAGTACTTC. It codes for CASSSLAGGPYEQYF. The V gene is TRBV5-5, the J gene TRBJ2-7; 12 bases fit TRBD2. J gave up 2 bases and V 3 bases, and 3 bases lay outside the gene matches. Germline V gene data show CDR1 as SGHKS and CDR2 as YYEKEE (reference sequence). CDR3 length: 15 amino acids.

The CDR3 protein is CASSYQGNEQFF. CDR3 nucleotides: TGCGCCAGCAGCTACCAGGGAAATGAGCAGTTCTTC. This sequence joins TRBV5-1 and TRBJ2-1; a possible D gene is TRBD1 (5 bases). CDR3 length: 12 amino acids. The germline V gene has CDR1 SGHRS and CDR2 YFSETQ. V was shortened by 3 bases and J by 7 bases, with 8 bases between the two germline ends.

The gene calls are TRBV19 and TRBJ1-6; D is possibly TRBD1 (5 bases). The CDR3 has 13 residues. The ends were cut back, 11 bases at V and 2 bases at J, with 10 bases in the middle. Germline CDR1 is LNHDA and CDR2 is SQIVND (reference sequence). The CDR3, as DNA: TGTGCCGGACGACAGACCTATAATTCACCCCTCCACTTT. Protein: CAGRQTYNSPLHF.

The CDR3 here is CASSYSSGVLSPLHF. CDR3 DNA sequence: TGTGCCAGCAGTTACTCTTCAGGGGTTCTATCACCCCTCCACTTT. The chain joins TRBV6-5 to TRBJ1-6, with D possibly TRBD1 on 6 matching bases. The V gene's germline CDR1 is MNHEY and CDR2 SVGAGI. The CDR3 has 15 residues. Trimming removed 0 bases at V and 10 bases at J, with 13 bases between.

The V gene is TRBV6-5, the J gene TRBJ1-1, with D tentatively TRBD1 (5 bases). V shed 0 bases and J shed 10 bases, with 15 bases lying between them. The CDR3 runs 14 residues. CDR1 and CDR2 (germline): MNHEY, SVGAGI. The CDR3 sequence: CASSYSRGLVGAFF. The CDR3 bases are TGTGCCAGCAGTTACTCGAGGGGTTTGGTTGGAGCTTTCTTT.

The J gene is TRBJ1-6, the V gene TRBV5-4, with 8 bases lining up with TRBD1. The CDR3 is 17 residues long. CDR1 SGHNT and CDR2 YYREEE come from the germline V gene (reference sequence). V lost 5 bases to trimming and J lost 0 bases; unmatched junction nucleotides: 7. CDR3 loop: CASRDGTGSSYNSPLHF. The CDR3 DNA follows: TGTGCCAGCAGGGATGGGACAGGCAGCTCCTATAATTCACCCCTCCACTTT.

The chain uses TRBV29-1 and TRBJ2-2, with D possibly being TRBD1 or TRBD2 (5 bases each). The V and J ends lost 4 bases and 6 bases respectively, with 6 bases between them. The CDR3 is 11 amino acids. Germline loops: CDR1 SQVTM, CDR2 ANQGSEA. The CDR3 coding sequence is TGCAGCGTTGCGGGGCCCGGGGAGCTGTTTTTT. It translates to CSVAGPGELFF.

V and J are TRBV5-8 and TRBJ1-3; possible D gene TRBD1, 5 bases. Germline V gives CDR1 SGHTS, CDR2 YDEGEE. CDR3 length equals 15 residues. V was pared by 3 bases and J by 5 bases, with 15 bases between. CDR3 in amino acids: CASSSEGISRNTIYF. The CDR3 nucleotides are TGTGCCAGCAGCTCCGAGGGGATCTCGAGAAACACCATATATTTT.

This chain connects TRBV5-1 to TRBJ2-7, with D hard to call. The CDR3 consists of 15 residues. The V gene lost 0 bases and the J gene lost 4 bases, with 14 bases spanning the gap. Germline V gives CDR1 SGHRS, CDR2 YFSETQ. CDR3 loop: CASSLALVGKYEQYF. Written as DNA, the CDR3 is TGCGCCAGCAGCTTGGCGCTAGTGGGAAAATACGAGCAGTACTTC. Looking up the rest from reference TRBV5-1 and TRBJ2-7 gives the full variable domain: KAGVTQTPRYLIKTRGQQVTLSCSPISGHRSVSWYQQTPGQGLQFLFEYFSETQRNKGNFPGRFSGRQFSNSRSEMNVSTLELGDSALYLCASSLALVGKYEQYFGPGTRLTVT.

This chain uses TRBV4-2 with TRBJ2-5, with TRBD2 matching 7 bases. Germline loops: CDR1 LGHNA, CDR2 YNFKEQ. The V and J ends lost 1 base and 3 bases, in that order; junction bases with no gene match: 8. This CDR3 spans 16 amino acids. The CDR3 nucleotides are TGTGCCAGCAGCCAAGGCGGGAGTGGCAACAAAGAGACCCAGTACTTC. Its translation is CASSQGGSGNKETQYF.